This entry lists 26 T cell receptor beta chains sequenced from one sample in a study of T cell changes during pregnancy in multiple sclerosis. The protocol was immunoSEQ multiplex PCR, while the TCRdb copy is restricted to in-frame clones and leaves out a portion. The data hold tens of thousands of clones, with 92% observed a single time. The sample was CD4+ T cells from peripheral blood mononuclear cells, taken in the second trimester of pregnancy. These receptors originate from a female donor with multiple sclerosis, enrolled in a pregnancy study.

V usage is TRBV5-1 and J usage is TRBJ2-1; 11 nucleotides align to TRBD1. The CDR3 runs to 15 residues. Losses at the gene ends were 1 base for V and 9 bases for J; bases not matched to a gene: 6. Germline CDR1 SGHRS, CDR2 YFSETQ. The CDR3 spells CASSLLGQGVGEQFF. CDR3 nucleotides: TGCGCCAGCAGCTTGTTGGGACAGGGGGTAGGTGAGCAGTTCTTC.

The rearrangement links TRBV27 to TRBJ2-5; D unclear. This CDR3 is built from 15 residues. Trimming took 5 bases from V and 2 from J, leaving 15 bases between them. The V gene's germline CDR1 is MNHEY and CDR2 SMNVEV (reference sequence). CDR3 coding DNA: TGTGCCAGCAGTCGCTCCCCAGGTATTCAAGAGACCCAGTACTTC. Amino acids: CASSRSPGIQETQYF.

This chain uses TRBV4-1 with TRBJ1-5; 11 bases map to TRBD1. This CDR3 is 21 amino acids long. In germline, CDR1 is MGHRA, CDR2 YSYEKL. The V gene end was trimmed by 0 bases and the J gene end by 5 bases; junction bases not matched to a gene: 18. This chain's CDR3 is CASSQEIPGQGVIGGDQPQHF. For the CDR3, the DNA is TGCGCCAGCAGCCAAGAGATCCCGGGACAGGGGGTAATCGGGGGGGATCAGCCCCAGCATTTT.

The rearrangement joins TRBV27 to TRBJ1-6; the match to TRBD1 covers 9 bases. CDR3 length: 14 amino acids. The J segment lost 7 bases and the V segment lost 6 bases, leaving 4 bases of the junction unmatched. Per germline, CDR1 MNHEY and CDR2 SMNVEV (reference sequence). CDR3 sequence: CASRPQGANSPLHF. The DNA for the CDR3 is TGTGCCAGCAGGCCACAGGGGGCGAATTCACCCCTCCACTTT.

The J gene is TRBJ1-2, the V gene TRBV2; no firm D call. Trimming cost V 1 base and J 4 bases, with 13 bases left between them. In germline, CDR1 is SNHLY, CDR2 FYNNEI. The CDR3 loop spans 15 amino acids. The DNA for the CDR3 is TGTGCCAGCAGTGAAGTGGCAGGCCCTTCCTATGGCTACACCTTC. As protein: CASSEVAGPSYGYTF.

V gene TRBV29-1 combines with J gene TRBJ2-1; perhaps TRBD1 as D (7 bases). Trimming removed 4 bases at V and 2 bases at J, with 9 bases between. The CDR3 runs to 13 residues. Looked up from germline, CDR1 is SQVTM and CDR2 is ANQGSEA. CDR3 protein: CSVGRGAYNEQFF. CDR3 DNA sequence: TGCAGCGTTGGCAGGGGGGCCTACAATGAGCAGTTCTTC.

The chain is built from TRBV5-6 and TRBJ1-2; 9 bases are a match to TRBD1. Germline CDR1 and CDR2: SGHDT and YYEEEE. Trimming at V came to 1 base and at J to 4 bases, leaving 11 bases not matched to a gene. The CDR3 length is 17 residues. The CDR3 region is CASSLRPPGQGGYGYTF. The CDR3 nucleotides are TGTGCCAGCAGCTTGCGGCCCCCGGGACAGGGCGGCTATGGCTACACCTTC.

This chain uses TRBV7-6 with TRBJ1-6; the D gene is possibly TRBD1 (6 bases). Germline-derived CDR1 and CDR2 are SGHVS and FNYEAQ. The V end lost 1 base, the J end lost 5 bases, and 15 bases lay between the germline ends. CDR3 size: 17 residues. CDR3 in amino acids: CASSLGAGGADNSPLHF. In DNA form, the CDR3 reads TGTGCCAGCAGCTTAGGGGCGGGGGGGGCTGATAATTCACCCCTCCACTTT. Based on the CDR3 plus reference TRBV7-6 and TRBJ1-6, the full variable domain is GAGVSQSPRYKVTKRGQDVALRCDPISGHVSLYWYRQALGQGPEFLTYFNYEAQQDKSGLPNDRFSAERPEGSISTLTIQRTEQRDSAMYRCASSLGAGGADNSPLHFGNGTRLTVT.

The V call is TRBV7-2, the J call TRBJ2-7, with TRBD2 matching over 7 bases. V lost 4 bases, J lost 1 base, and 10 bases stayed unmatched. CDR1 and CDR2 from the germline V gene are SGHTA and FQGNSA. This CDR3 spans 16 amino acids. The CDR3 nucleotides read TGTGCCAGCAGCTCTTCCTTCGGAGCGGGGTCCTACGAGCAGTACTTC. Translation: CASSSSFGAGSYEQYF.

V gene TRBV9 combines with J gene TRBJ2-7, with 8 bases that match TRBD1. Germline V gene lookup returns CDR1 SGDLS and CDR2 YYNGEE. CDR3 length equals 14 residues. The junction had 9 bases not matched to a gene; V was cut back by 4 bases and J by 6 bases. Here the CDR3 reads CASSFRTGISEQYF. The CDR3 DNA reads TGTGCCAGCAGCTTCCGGACAGGGATTAGCGAGCAGTACTTC. The entire variable domain, with the rest obtained from reference TRBV9 and TRBJ2-7, is as follows: DSGVTQTPKHLITATGQRVTLRCSPRSGDLSVYWYQQSLDQGLQFLIQYYNGEERAKGNILERFSAQQFPDLHSELNLSSLELGDSALYFCASSFRTGISEQYFGPGTRLTVT.

The chain carries TRBV30 and TRBJ1-1; 7 bases are a match to TRBD1. The CDR3 covers 12 residues. Looked up from germline, CDR1 is GTSNPN and CDR2 is SVGIG (reference sequence). CDR3 nucleotides: TGTGCGCACCACAGGGGGAACACTGAAGCTTTCTTT. It specifies CAHHRGNTEAFF.

The rearrangement uses TRBV15 and TRBJ2-5, with TRBD2 matching 7 bases. This CDR3 comprises 15 residues. Germline V lookup: CDR1 LNHNV, CDR2 YYDKDF (reference sequence). The V gene end was trimmed by 0 bases and the J gene end by 5 bases; junction bases not matched to a gene: 6. CDR3 sequence reads: CATSRDRGEWETQYF. The DNA for the CDR3 is TGTGCCACCAGCAGAGATCGGGGGGAGTGGGAGACCCAGTACTTC.

The chain combines TRBV15 with TRBJ2-1; TRBD1 matches 9 bases. Germline trimming cut 1 base from V and 3 bases from J; bases unmatched to any gene: 1. The CDR3 has 15 amino acids. From germline, CDR1 is LNHNV and CDR2 YYDKDF (reference sequence). The CDR3 DNA is TGTGCCACCAGCAGAGGGACAGGGGTCTACAATGAGCAGTTCTTC. This sequence encodes CATSRGTGVYNEQFF.

The chain is built from TRBV6-5 and TRBJ2-7; D gene uncertain. The CDR3 extends over 13 amino acids. V shed 0 bases and J shed 1 base, with 4 bases lying between them. The germline gives CDR1 MNHEY, CDR2 SVGAGI. The CDR3 region is CASSYSSSYEQYF. CDR3 bases: TGTGCCAGCAGTTACTCTTCGTCCTACGAGCAGTACTTC.

This chain uses TRBV7-9 with TRBJ1-2; D is possibly TRBD1 (5 bases). Trimming pared 5 bases from V and 8 bases from J, leaving 18 bases between. The CDR3 is 14 amino acids. Germline V CDR1 and CDR2: SEHNR, FQNEAQ (reference sequence). The CDR3 DNA sequence: TGTGCCAGCAGCCCCTCGGGAGGGGAAGGGGGCTACACCTTC. Translating gives CASSPSGGEGGYTF.

The rearrangement links TRBV7-9 to TRBJ1-2, with 7 bases lining up with TRBD1. V shed 5 bases, J shed 6 bases, and the junction held 9 bases outside the gene matches. The CDR3 length is 14 residues. Germline CDR1 is SEHNR and CDR2 is FQNEAQ (reference sequence). The CDR3 nucleotides read TGTGCCAGCAGCGCCCTGACAGGGTGGGATGGCTACACCTTC. Amino acid sequence: CASSALTGWDGYTF. Filled out from reference TRBV7-9 and TRBJ1-2, the complete variable domain reads DTGVSQNPRHKITKRGQNVTFRCDPISEHNRLYWYRQTLGQGPEFLTYFQNEAQLEKSRLLSDRFSAERPKGSFSTLEIQRTEQGDSAMYLCASSALTGWDGYTFGSGTRLTVV.

The rearrangement links TRBV4-1 to TRBJ2-7, with D tentatively TRBD2 (5 bases). The CDR3 consists of 20 residues. The germline gives CDR1 MGHRA, CDR2 YSYEKL. Trimming took 1 base from V and 6 from J, leaving 31 bases between them. The CDR3 sequence is CASSQGDMGFILGGGGEQYF. The DNA for the CDR3 is TGCGCCAGCAGCCAAGGGGATATGGGGTTCATTTTGGGTGGCGGAGGCGAGCAGTACTTC.

The rearrangement joins TRBV7-7 to TRBJ1-3; D remains ambiguous. The CDR3 runs 16 residues. Looked up from germline, CDR1 is SSHAT and CDR2 is FNYEAQ (reference sequence). V lost 1 base to trimming and J lost 0 bases, with 10 bases between them. The CDR3 DNA sequence: TGTGCCAGCAGCTTAGACGACAACCGCTCTGGAAACACCATATATTTT. It translates to CASSLDDNRSGNTIYF.

The chain combines TRBV30 with TRBJ1-2; D uncertain. The CDR3 is 14 amino acids. Germline CDR1 GTSNPN, CDR2 SVGIG (reference sequence). V lost 0 bases and J 7 bases, leaving 15 bases between the germline ends. As DNA, the CDR3 is TGTGCCTGGAGTGTACGAGGGAGCCCGGGTGGCTACACCTTC. Protein: CAWSVRGSPGGYTF. Using reference TRBV30 and TRBJ1-2 for the parts outside the CDR3, the full variable domain is SQTIHQWPATLVQPVGSPLSLECTVEGTSNPNLYWYRQAAGRGLQLLFYSVGIGQISSEVPQNLSASRPQDRQFILSSKKLLLSDSGFYLCAWSVRGSPGGYTFGSGTRLTVV.

The gene calls are TRBV9 and TRBJ2-2; perhaps TRBD2 as D (5 bases). This CDR3 has 15 amino acids. Trimming cost V 4 bases and J 4 bases, with 14 bases left between them. Germline V lookup: CDR1 SGDLS, CDR2 YYNGEE. The DNA for the CDR3 is TGTGCCAGCAGCCTCGGACCGAGGGCCACCGGGGAGCTGTTTTTT. Translation: CASSLGPRATGELFF.

The CDR3 coding sequence is TGTGCCAGCAGCTTGCCGAGCGGGGGGCAAGAGACCCAGTACTTC. It yields the protein CASSLPSGGQETQYF. This sequence joins TRBV5-4 and TRBJ2-5; the match to TRBD2 covers 9 bases. Germline V CDR1 and CDR2: SGHNT, YYREEE (reference sequence). This CDR3 spans 15 amino acids. With V trimmed by 1 base and J by 2 bases, 3 bases remained unmatched.

The rearrangement links TRBV7-2 to TRBJ1-1, with D unresolved. The V end lost 6 bases, the J end lost 0 bases, and 11 bases lay between the germline ends. The CDR3 runs to 14 residues. Germline assignment: CDR1 SGHTA and CDR2 FQGNSA. This CDR3 reads CASSSFTVNTEAFF. The DNA for the CDR3 is TGTGCCAGCAGTTCGTTTACAGTGAACACTGAAGCTTTCTTT.

The chain uses TRBV19 and TRBJ1-3, with D maybe TRBD1 (5 bases). V lost 3 bases, J lost 4 bases, and 16 bases lay in between. The CDR3 runs 16 residues. CDR1 is LNHDA, CDR2 SQIVND, per germline (reference sequence). CDR3: CASSMIGGSKGNTIYF. CDR3 in DNA: TGTGCCAGTAGTATGATCGGGGGGAGCAAAGGAAACACCATATATTTT.

The chain joins TRBV7-9 to TRBJ2-2; D is possibly TRBD1 (7 bases). The germline CDR1 and CDR2 sequences are SEHNR and FQNEAQ (reference sequence). This CDR3 is 17 amino acids long. V was cut by 4 bases and J by 4 bases, with 19 bases left in between. The CDR3 reads CASSSRTGPEGTGELFF. As DNA, the CDR3 is TGTGCCAGCAGCTCCCGGACAGGTCCGGAGGGCACCGGGGAGCTGTTTTTT.

This clone was seen once. The genes are TRBV30 and TRBJ2-7; 13 bases line up with TRBD2. There are 19 residues in the CDR3. Germline trimming cut 2 bases from V and 6 bases from J; bases unmatched to any gene: 19. Germline V CDR1 and CDR2: GTSNPN, SVGIG (reference sequence). DNA of the CDR3: TGTGCCTGGAGTCTCCCGGGACTAGCGGGATTCGCTAAAACTTCCGAGCAGTACTTC. This codes for CAWSLPGLAGFAKTSEQYF.

This clone has a single count. The rearrangement joins TRBV6-5 to TRBJ1-6; D perhaps matches TRBD1 (5 bases). Germline V gene sequence: CDR1 MNHEY, CDR2 SVGAGI. This CDR3 region has 13 residues. Trimming cost V 6 bases and J 15 bases, with 18 bases left between them. In DNA, the CDR3 is TGTGCCAGCAGGGCGGGACCGCCCTCCCTCCTCCACTTT. It encodes CASRAGPPSLLHF.